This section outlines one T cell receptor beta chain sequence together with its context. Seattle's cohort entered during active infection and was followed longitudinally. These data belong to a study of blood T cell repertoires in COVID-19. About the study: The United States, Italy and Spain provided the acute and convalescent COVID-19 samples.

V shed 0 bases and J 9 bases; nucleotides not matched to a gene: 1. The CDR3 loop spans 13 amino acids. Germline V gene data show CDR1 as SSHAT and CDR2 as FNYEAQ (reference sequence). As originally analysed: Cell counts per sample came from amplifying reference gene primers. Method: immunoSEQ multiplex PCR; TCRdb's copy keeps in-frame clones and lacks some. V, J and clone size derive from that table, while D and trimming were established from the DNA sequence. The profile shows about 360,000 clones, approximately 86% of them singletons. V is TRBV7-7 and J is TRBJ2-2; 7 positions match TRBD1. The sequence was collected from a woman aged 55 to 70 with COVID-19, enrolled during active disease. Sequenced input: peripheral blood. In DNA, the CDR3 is TGTGCCAGCAGCTTAGCAGGGGGCTGGGAGCTGTTTTTT. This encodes CASSLAGGWELFF.